A single T cell receptor beta chain is shown here with its context. With V trimmed by 3 bases and J by 0 bases, 16 bases remained unmatched. The germline V gene encodes CDR1 SNHLY and CDR2 FYNNEI. This CDR3 comprises 21 residues. Generated by immunoSEQ multiplex PCR, the TCRdb table keeps only in-frame clones and is missing some. The table includes under 85,000 clones, more than 85% detected once. The sample is drawn from a study of blood T cell repertoires in COVID-19. About the research overall: Samples came from the United States, Italy and Spain, spanning acute and convalescent COVID-19.

The V gene is TRBV2, the J gene TRBJ1-6; 8 positions agree with TRBD1. The sequence derives from a man in his sixties or seventies with active or convalescent COVID-19. Source material: peripheral blood. The DNA for the CDR3 is TGTGCCAGCAGTGATCTCCCCCGCAGGGGGCGCATCCTCTCCTATAATTCACCCCTCCACTTT. It encodes CASSDLPRRGRILSYNSPLHF.